This T cell receptor beta chain was profiled in a study of preoperative IRX-2 immunotherapy in early breast cancer. CDR1 is MNHNS and CDR2 is SASEGT in the germline V gene. J was trimmed by 9 bases and V by 10 bases; bases with no gene match: 12. The CDR3 loop spans 14 amino acids. Treatment: preoperative locoregional IRX-2 cytokine immunotherapy. This phase Ib study tested locoregional IRX-2 cytokine immunotherapy given before surgery. Only in-frame clones appear in the TCRdb table, and some are missing; sequencing was by immunoSEQ multiplex PCR. The sample has under 25,000 clones, about 95% seen once; the top ten hold 15% to 20%.

V is TRBV6-1 and J is TRBJ2-1, with 10 bases that match TRBD2. This TCR was recovered from a human donor with breast cancer. Sequences were derived from tumor tissue, sampled after IRX-2 immunotherapy. The CDR3 DNA sequence: TGTGCCACCCGACAAAAGGCTAGCGGGAGTGAGCAGTTCTTC. Translated, it gives CATRQKASGSEQFF.